This TCR beta chain comes out of a study of blood T cell repertoires in COVID-19. Study-level information: Whether acute or convalescent, the COVID-19 samples came from the United States, Italy and Spain.

Original methodology: Amplified reference gene primers provided the basis for estimating nucleated cell counts. Assay: immunoSEQ multiplex PCR; the TCRdb copy retains only in-frame clones and omits some. For V, J and clone size, that table is used; D and trimming come from the DNA. This table holds 91,000 or so clones, around 84% found once. Germline CDR1 KGHDR, CDR2 SFDVKD. The length of the CDR3 is 15 residues. The V gene end was trimmed by 3 bases and the J gene end by 6 bases; junction bases not matched to a gene: 6. The V gene is TRBV24-1, the J gene TRBJ2-2, with TRBD2 matching over 7 bases. The sequence was obtained from a woman aged 60-75 years in a cohort sampled during active or convalescent COVID-19. The source material was peripheral blood. The CDR3 DNA follows: TGTGCCACCAGTGATCGACTAGCCGTGGCCGGGGAGCTGTTTTTT. It yields the protein CATSDRLAVAGELFF.